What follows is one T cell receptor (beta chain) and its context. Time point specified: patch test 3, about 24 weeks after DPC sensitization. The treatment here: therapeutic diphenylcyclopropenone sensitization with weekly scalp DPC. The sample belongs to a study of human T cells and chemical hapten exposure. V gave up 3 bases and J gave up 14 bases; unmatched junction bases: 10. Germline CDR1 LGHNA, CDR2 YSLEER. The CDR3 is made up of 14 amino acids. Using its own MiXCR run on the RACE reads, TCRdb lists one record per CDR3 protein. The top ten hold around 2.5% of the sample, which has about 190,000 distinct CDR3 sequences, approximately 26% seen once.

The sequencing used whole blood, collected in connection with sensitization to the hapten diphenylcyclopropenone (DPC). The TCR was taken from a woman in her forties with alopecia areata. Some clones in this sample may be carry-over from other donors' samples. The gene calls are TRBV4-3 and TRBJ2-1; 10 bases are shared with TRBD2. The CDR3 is CASSQDINSGRKFF. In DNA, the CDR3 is TGCGCCAGCAGCCAGGACATTAATAGCGGGAGGAAGTTCTTC.